These T cell receptor beta chains were read from a single sample in a study of OX40 agonist ivuxolimab in advanced cancers. Repertoires were generated with immunoSEQ multiplex PCR, while TCRdb's copy carries only in-frame clones and drops some. The table has over 65,000 clones, 92% seen once. The sequencing here drew on CD4+ or CD8+ T cells sorted from blood, taken in a trial of the OX40 agonist ivuxolimab. These receptors all stem from an adult with an advanced solid tumor such as melanoma, head and neck, liver or kidney cancer. The CDR3 runs from the conserved cysteine through the conserved F or W. A D gene is named only where the DNA matches it firmly. For some rows the clone size is stated as once, few or many, or as a class when expanded; others skip it.

D gene: TRBD1
clone size: few
V gene: TRBV19
J gene: TRBJ1-1
CDR3 protein: CASGDRSTEAFF
CDR3 DNA: TGTGCCAGTGGGGACAGATCCACTGAAGCTTTCTTT

D gene: TRBD2
clone size: NA
V gene: TRBV28
J gene: TRBJ2-5
CDR3 protein: CASSTIPPPAGGETQYF
CDR3 DNA: TGTGCCAGCAGTACAATCCCACCCCCAGCGGGGGGGGAGACCCAGTACTTC

D gene: TRBD2
clone size: NA
V gene: TRBV4-1
J gene: TRBJ2-3
CDR3 protein: CASSLTSGKSTDTQYF
CDR3 DNA: TGCGCCAGCAGCCTAACTAGCGGGAAAAGCACAGATACGCAGTATTTT

D gene: NA
clone size: NA
V gene: TRBV21-1
J gene: TRBJ2-3
CDR3 protein: CASSKVGGRCTDTQYF
CDR3 DNA: TGTGCCAGCAGCAAAGTAGGCGGGAGATGCACAGATACGCAGTATTTT

D gene: NA
clone size: NA
V gene: TRBV6-5
J gene: TRBJ1-1
CDR3 protein: CASSYGGTEAFF
CDR3 DNA: TGTGCCAGCAGTTACGGGGGCACTGAAGCTTTCTTT

D gene: TRBD2
clone size: NA
V gene: TRBV11-2
J gene: TRBJ2-7
CDR3 protein: CASSLWTSETEQYF
CDR3 DNA: TGTGCCAGCAGCTTATGGACTAGCGAGACCGAGCAGTACTTC

D gene: NA
clone size: NA
V gene: TRBV30
J gene: TRBJ1-5
CDR3 protein: CAWNRRDGNQPQHF
CDR3 DNA: TGTGCCTGGAACCGTAGGGACGGCAATCAGCCCCAGCATTTT

D gene: NA
clone size: NA
V gene: TRBV20-1
J gene: TRBJ2-3
CDR3 protein: CSAGLVDTQYF
CDR3 DNA: TGCAGTGCTGGATTAGTAGATACGCAGTATTTT

D gene: NA
clone size: NA
V gene: TRBV28
J gene: TRBJ2-1
CDR3 protein: CASSLWGWGGSQVQQFF
CDR3 DNA: TGTGCCAGCAGTTTATGGGGGTGGGGAGGCAGCCAGGTCCAGCAGTTCTTC

D gene: TRBD2
clone size: NA
V gene: TRBV7-2
J gene: TRBJ2-7
CDR3 protein: CASSFRAGDGLIGHEQYF
CDR3 DNA: TGTGCCAGCAGCTTTAGAGCGGGAGACGGCCTTATTGGTCACGAGCAGTACTTC

D gene: NA
clone size: NA
V gene: TRBV6-1
J gene: TRBJ1-4
CDR3 protein: CASSPGLTRNEKLFF
CDR3 DNA: TGTGCCAGCAGCCCCGGACTCACACGAAATGAAAAACTGTTTTTT

D gene: TRBD1
clone size: NA
V gene: TRBV6-1
J gene: TRBJ2-2
CDR3 protein: CASSDRGLNTGELFF
CDR3 DNA: TGTGCCAGCAGTGACAGGGGGCTAAACACCGGGGAGCTGTTTTTT

D gene: NA
clone size: NA
V gene: TRBV5-4
J gene: TRBJ1-2
CDR3 protein: CASSLEQGFRSAYTF
CDR3 DNA: TGTGCCAGCAGCCTAGAACAGGGTTTCAGGTCGGCCTACACCTTC

D gene: NA
clone size: NA
V gene: TRBV19
J gene: TRBJ2-7
CDR3 protein: CASSIGGGTFYEQYF
CDR3 DNA: TGTGCCAGTAGTATAGGAGGCGGGACGTTCTACGAGCAGTACTTC

D gene: TRBD1
clone size: NA
V gene: TRBV9
J gene: TRBJ2-7
CDR3 protein: CASSVGQGMGGEQYF
CDR3 DNA: TGTGCCAGCAGCGTGGGACAGGGGATGGGAGGCGAGCAGTACTTC

D gene: TRBD2
clone size: NA
V gene: TRBV7-3
J gene: TRBJ2-3
CDR3 protein: CASSLNLAGAPDTQYF
CDR3 DNA: TGTGCCAGCAGCTTAAACCTAGCGGGAGCCCCAGATACGCAGTATTTT

D gene: NA
clone size: NA
V gene: TRBV19
J gene: TRBJ2-1
CDR3 protein: CASSIQMGLFSEQFF
CDR3 DNA: TGTGCCAGTAGTATTCAGATGGGGCTTTTCAGTGAGCAGTTCTTC

D gene: NA
clone size: NA
V gene: TRBV18
J gene: TRBJ1-2
CDR3 protein: CASSPGAVAFLTNYGYTF
CDR3 DNA: TGTGCCAGCTCACCAGGGGCCGTCGCCTTCCTAACTAACTATGGCTACACCTTC

D gene: NA
clone size: NA
V gene: TRBV5-5
J gene: TRBJ1-1
CDR3 protein: CASSVRDKNTEAFF
CDR3 DNA: TGTGCCAGCAGCGTCCGGGACAAGAACACTGAAGCTTTCTTT

D gene: TRBD1
clone size: NA
V gene: TRBV5-1
J gene: TRBJ2-3
CDR3 protein: CASSLDLTGADTQYF
CDR3 DNA: TGCGCCAGCAGCTTGGACCTGACAGGGGCAGATACGCAGTATTTT

D gene: TRBD1
clone size: NA
V gene: TRBV5-1
J gene: TRBJ2-7
CDR3 protein: CASSLTGGEYEQYF
CDR3 DNA: TGCGCCAGCAGCTTGACAGGGGGCGAGTACGAGCAGTACTTC

D gene: NA
clone size: NA
V gene: TRBV11-2
J gene: TRBJ2-7
CDR3 protein: CASRIPYRRSGEQYF
CDR3 DNA: TGTGCCAGCAGGATCCCCTACAGGAGATCGGGCGAGCAGTACTTC

D gene: TRBD2
clone size: once
V gene: TRBV14
J gene: TRBJ2-3
CDR3 protein: CASRTAGAADTQYF
CDR3 DNA: TGTGCCAGCAGAACAGCGGGAGCGGCAGATACGCAGTATTTT

D gene: TRBD2
clone size: NA
V gene: TRBV4-1
J gene: TRBJ2-5
CDR3 protein: CASSRGLGGQETQYF
CDR3 DNA: TGCGCCAGCAGCCGGGGACTAGGGGGGCAAGAGACCCAGTACTTC

D gene: NA
clone size: NA
V gene: TRBV2
J gene: TRBJ2-1
CDR3 protein: CASSVPNEQFF
CDR3 DNA: TGTGCCAGCAGTGTCCCCAATGAGCAGTTCTTC

D gene: TRBD2
clone size: NA
V gene: TRBV6-5
J gene: TRBJ2-7
CDR3 protein: CASSYSGTSGSYEQYF
CDR3 DNA: TGTGCCAGCAGTTACTCCGGGACTAGCGGGTCCTACGAGCAGTACTTC

D gene: NA
clone size: NA
V gene: TRBV10-3
J gene: TRBJ2-1
CDR3 protein: CATNTGLINNEQFF
CDR3 DNA: TGTGCCACAAACACGGGGCTAATCAACAATGAGCAGTTCTTC

D gene: NA
clone size: NA
V gene: TRBV25-1
J gene: TRBJ2-2
CDR3 protein: CASNRGGTGELFF
CDR3 DNA: TGTGCCAGCAACAGGGGAGGAACCGGGGAGCTGTTTTTT

D gene: NA
clone size: few
V gene: TRBV30
J gene: TRBJ2-3
CDR3 protein: CAWSVGGYWDTQYF
CDR3 DNA: TGTGCCTGGAGTGTAGGGGGGTATTGGGATACGCAGTATTTT

D gene: NA
clone size: NA
V gene: TRBV5-5
J gene: TRBJ2-7
CDR3 protein: CASSLSARDSTYEQYF
CDR3 DNA: TGTGCCAGCAGCTTGTCTGCTCGGGACTCAACCTACGAGCAGTACTTC

D gene: NA
clone size: NA
V gene: TRBV11-3
J gene: TRBJ1-1
CDR3 protein: CASSSRLRGGTEAFF
CDR3 DNA: TGTGCCAGCAGCTCCCGCTTAAGGGGGGGAACTGAAGCTTTCTTT

D gene: NA
clone size: NA
V gene: TRBV19
J gene: TRBJ2-5
CDR3 protein: CASSIGGPKETQYF
CDR3 DNA: TGTGCCAGTAGTATAGGGGGACCTAAAGAGACCCAGTACTTC

D gene: TRBD1
clone size: NA
V gene: TRBV19
J gene: TRBJ2-7
CDR3 protein: CASSFKTGAYEQYF
CDR3 DNA: TGTGCCAGTAGTTTTAAGACAGGGGCCTACGAGCAGTACTTC

D gene: NA
clone size: NA
V gene: TRBV15
J gene: TRBJ2-7
CDR3 protein: CATSKGPNSTLRRRTYEQYF
CDR3 DNA: TGTGCCACCAGCAAGGGGCCTAATTCAACTTTGAGGCGAAGGACCTACGAGCAGTACTTC

D gene: TRBD1
clone size: NA
V gene: TRBV6-5
J gene: TRBJ2-1
CDR3 protein: CASRGQGSYNEQFF
CDR3 DNA: TGTGCCAGCAGAGGACAGGGATCCTACAATGAGCAGTTCTTC

D gene: TRBD1
clone size: NA
V gene: TRBV14
J gene: TRBJ2-5
CDR3 protein: CASSQAAGGETQYF
CDR3 DNA: TGTGCCAGCAGCCAAGCAGCAGGGGGCGAGACCCAGTACTTC

D gene: TRBD2
clone size: NA
V gene: TRBV11-2
J gene: TRBJ2-5
CDR3 protein: CASSRGLAGIGGQETQYF
CDR3 DNA: TGTGCCAGCAGCCGGGGACTAGCGGGAATTGGGGGCCAAGAGACCCAGTACTTC

D gene: TRBD2
clone size: once
V gene: TRBV11-2
J gene: TRBJ2-1
CDR3 protein: CASSLGSAGAYNEQFF
CDR3 DNA: TGTGCCAGCAGCTTAGGATCAGCGGGAGCATACAATGAGCAGTTCTTC

D gene: TRBD1
clone size: once
V gene: TRBV2
J gene: TRBJ2-3
CDR3 protein: CASSADRGLDTQYF
CDR3 DNA: TGTGCCAGCAGCGCTGACAGGGGGTTAGATACGCAGTATTTT

D gene: NA
clone size: NA
V gene: TRBV5-5
J gene: TRBJ2-7
CDR3 protein: CASSSTGDYEQYF
CDR3 DNA: TGTGCCAGCAGCTCGACAGGAGATTACGAGCAGTACTTC

D gene: NA
clone size: NA
V gene: TRBV7-2
J gene: TRBJ2-3
CDR3 protein: CASSLAPGGASTDTQYF
CDR3 DNA: TGTGCCAGCAGCTTAGCGCCGGGCGGAGCCAGCACAGATACGCAGTATTTT